This T cell receptor beta chain was documented in a study of T cells in Graves' hyperthyroidism and ophthalmopathy. Findings and caveats of the study: The model foresaw ophthalmopathy a median roughly 6 months prior to onset.

TCR beta CDR3 regions were amplified from RNA. HTBI primers drove first-round RT-PCR of the TCR CDR3. A single record per CDR3 protein comes from TCRdb applying MiXCR to the multiplex PCR reads. The sample carries approximately 560,000 distinct CDR3 sequences, approximately 14% recorded once. In this sample, this clonotype turned up many times. Its matching antigen is unknown. V dropped 4 bases and J dropped 3 bases, with 25 bases sitting between them. Germline CDR1 reads SGHKS; CDR2 reads YYEKEE (reference sequence). The CDR3 has 18 amino acids. J is TRBJ2-5 and V is TRBV5-5; D is possibly TRBD1 or TRBD2 (5 bases each). Sequencing used blood. This clonotype was obtained from a woman in her thirties with Graves' hyperthyroidism. The CDR3 DNA is TGTGCCAGCAGCCCGGGTATGAACACCCGCATGGGGGAAGAGACCCAGTACTTC. It yields the protein CASSPGMNTRMGEETQYF.